This entry lists 19 T cell receptor beta chains sequenced from one sample in a study of cytomegalovirus exposure and HLA in healthy donors. The PCR made use of 60 Vbeta and 13 Jbeta primers. Method: immunoSEQ multiplex PCR; TCRdb's copy keeps in-frame clones and lacks some. The repertoire includes approximately 120,000 clones, 75% to 80% of them detected once, and approximately 3.9% sits in the top ten. The specimen was PBMCs. Receptors originate from a man between 40 and 49 years old in good health and CMV-seronegative.

This clone has a single count. The chain is built from TRBV4-3 and TRBJ2-7; 7 bases agree with TRBD1. Germline values: CDR1 LGHNA, CDR2 YSLEER. V gave up 1 base and J gave up 2 bases; unmatched junction bases: 5. This CDR3 region has 15 residues. The CDR3 sequence is CASSQGGRGTYEQYF. In DNA, the CDR3 is TGCGCCAGCAGCCAAGGAGGCAGGGGGACCTACGAGCAGTACTTC.

The chain employs TRBV14 and TRBJ2-7; TRBD2 agrees at 8 bases. The trim removed 1 base at V and 2 bases at J, leaving 4 bases unmatched. The CDR3 is 15 amino acids. CDR1 SGHDN and CDR2 FVKESK come from the germline V gene. The CDR3: CASSQGRGEPYEQYF. The DNA of the CDR3 is TGTGCCAGCAGCCAAGGGCGGGGGGAGCCCTACGAGCAGTACTTC.

The CDR3 DNA sequence: TGTGCCAGCAGCTTCCAAGGACAGGGGAGTTCACCCCTCCACTTT. This sequence encodes CASSFQGQGSSPLHF. This chain connects TRBV7-8 to TRBJ1-6; 9 bases are shared with TRBD1. The CDR3 extends over 15 amino acids. V dropped 3 bases and J dropped 9; count of bases not matched to a gene: 6. CDR1 is SGHVS, CDR2 FQNEAQ, per germline.

This chain connects TRBV25-1 to TRBJ2-3; 10 bases align to TRBD2. Germline loops: CDR1 MGHDK, CDR2 SYGVNS. This CDR3 contains 11 residues. V lost 10 bases, J lost 14 bases, and 9 bases stayed unmatched. This CDR3 is CATDQRGGWYF. The CDR3 DNA is TGTGCCACCGACCAGCGGGGGGGGTGGTATTTT.

With respect to this clone: One end of the junction varies from germline; a read error may be responsible. This CDR3 is also generated by other DNA sequences in the sample. The chain employs TRBV5-1 and TRBJ2-2, with D perhaps TRBD1 (7 bases). CDR1 and CDR2 (germline): SGHRS, YFSETQ. The CDR3 contains 16 residues. The CDR3 protein is CASSLGGTANTGELFF. The DNA of the CDR3 is TGCGCTAGCAGCCTAGGGGGGACAGCGAACACCGGGGAGCTGTTTTTT.

This clone showed up just once. The V and J genes are TRBV5-8 and TRBJ1-4; no clear D. Trimming cost V 1 base and J 17 bases, with 3 bases left between them. This CDR3 is built from 8 residues. The V gene's germline CDR1 is SGHTS and CDR2 YDEGEE. As DNA, the CDR3 is TGTGCCAGCAGCTTGCCTTTTTTT. This translates into CASSLPFF.

V is TRBV28 and J is TRBJ2-5; 8 nucleotides line up with TRBD2. The ends lost 3 bases at V and 5 bases at J; junction bases unmatched: 8. The length of the CDR3 is 15 residues. Germline CDR1 MDHEN, CDR2 SYDVKM. CDR3 residues: CASSLPDGGAETQYF. The DNA of the CDR3 is TGTGCCAGCAGTTTGCCCGACGGGGGGGCGGAGACCCAGTACTTC.

This clone was recorded a few times. The rearrangement links TRBV12-5 to TRBJ1-1; unclear D gene. V shed 7 bases and J shed 4 bases, with 10 bases lying between them. The CDR3 is 12 residues long. Germline CDR1 and CDR2: LGHNT and FRNRAP. CDR3 amino acids: CASALGGTEAFF. CDR3 DNA sequence: TGTGCTAGTGCCCTAGGCGGCACTGAAGCTTTCTTT.

There are a few counts of this clone. V usage is TRBV27 and J usage is TRBJ2-7; a weak D match, TRBD1 (6 bases). The CDR3 runs 13 residues. Germline CDR1 reads MNHEY; CDR2 reads SMNVEV (reference sequence). Trimming took off 3 bases at V and 3 bases at J, with 9 bases between the two ends. CDR3 in amino acids: CASSFGTYYEQYF. The CDR3 DNA follows: TGTGCCAGCAGTTTCGGGACATACTACGAGCAGTACTTC.

The chain links TRBV14 to TRBJ1-1; D not certain. Trimming shortened V by 2 bases and J by 10 bases, and 14 bases separated the two germline ends. The length of the CDR3 is 13 residues. Germline-derived CDR1 and CDR2 are SGHDN and FVKESK. The CDR3 spells CASSQILNFGAFF. For the CDR3, the DNA is TGTGCCAGCAGCCAAATTCTGAACTTCGGAGCTTTCTTT.

The V and J genes are TRBV6-5 and TRBJ2-7; 7 nucleotides agree with TRBD1. V shed 5 bases, J shed 6 bases, and the junction held 7 bases outside the gene matches. Per germline, CDR1 MNHEY and CDR2 SVGAGI. The CDR3 spans 13 residues. CDR3 DNA sequence: TGTGCCAGCAGTATCCGACAGGGCGGCGAGCAGTACTTC. Translated, it gives CASSIRQGGEQYF.

The V call is TRBV20-1, the J call TRBJ1-2, with D possibly matching TRBD1 (6 bases). V lost 4 bases and J 8 bases, leaving 11 bases between the germline ends. The CDR3 contains 11 residues. Per the germline V gene, CDR1 is DFQATT and CDR2 is SNEGSKA (reference sequence). The CDR3 bases are TGCAGTGCTATCAGGGGTTCGGGCTACACCTTC. Residues: CSAIRGSGYTF.

The genes are TRBV11-2 and TRBJ2-1; 9 bases fit TRBD2. The CDR3 loop spans 15 amino acids. Germline CDR1 SGHAT, CDR2 FQNNGV. Trimming removed 4 bases from V and 5 bases from J; junction bases left unmatched: 6. The CDR3 region is CASSSPIAGDNEQFF. CDR3 nucleotides: TGTGCCAGCAGCTCCCCCATAGCGGGGGACAATGAGCAGTTCTTC.

The rearrangement uses TRBV5-1 and TRBJ1-2; 9 bases line up with TRBD1. V trimming: 7 bases; J trimming: 6 bases; junction bases outside the gene matches: 13. The CDR3 covers 15 residues. The germline CDR1 and CDR2 sequences are SGHRS and YFSETQ. CDR3 sequence reads: CASRDRAGPGHGYTF. The CDR3 nucleotides are TGCGCCAGCCGGGACAGGGCGGGACCTGGGCATGGCTACACCTTC.

The chain employs TRBV19 and TRBJ2-7; D remains ambiguous. This CDR3 region has 14 residues. The ends were cut back, 5 bases at V and 0 bases at J, with 11 bases in the middle. Per the germline V gene, CDR1 is LNHDA and CDR2 is SQIVND (reference sequence). CDR3 nucleotide sequence: TGTGCCAGTAGTTTCCGACTGAACTCCTACGAGCAGTACTTC. It is translated as CASSFRLNSYEQYF.

This clone appeared once. The V call is TRBV28, the J call TRBJ2-3; TRBD2 is a possible D gene (7 bases). V was trimmed by 10 bases and J by 6 bases, leaving 20 bases between them. The CDR3 runs to 14 residues. Germline lookup yields CDR1 MDHEN and CDR2 SYDVKM. In nucleotides, the CDR3 is TGTGCCACCTTTAACCGGGGGGCCGGGGATACGCAGTATTTT. It encodes CATFNRGAGDTQYF.

CDR3 bases: TGCGCCAGCAGCCCTGAGAGGGGACAGGGGCGTTACGAGCAGTACTTC. Translating it yields CASSPERGQGRYEQYF. J is TRBJ2-7 and V is TRBV5-1; 10 bases fit TRBD1. Trimming at V came to 4 bases and at J to 4 bases, leaving 11 bases not matched to a gene. CDR1 and CDR2 from the germline V gene are SGHRS and YFSETQ. The CDR3 spans 16 residues.

The chain links TRBV6-1 to TRBJ2-1; TRBD1 aligns across 8 bases. Per germline, CDR1 MNHNS and CDR2 SASEGT. V shed 2 bases, J shed 9 bases, and the junction held 6 bases outside the gene matches. This CDR3 has 14 residues. CDR3 residues: CASSEWDRQGEQFF. For the CDR3, the DNA is TGTGCCAGCAGTGAATGGGACAGGCAAGGTGAGCAGTTCTTC.

The J gene is TRBJ1-1, the V gene TRBV7-2; 8 positions match TRBD1. Germline-derived CDR1 and CDR2 are SGHTA and FQGNSA. The junction had 3 bases not matched to a gene; V was cut back by 8 bases and J by 1 base. There are 13 residues in the CDR3. CDR3 amino acids: CASGGQGNTEAFF. CDR3 nucleotide sequence: TGTGCCAGCGGTGGACAGGGGAACACTGAAGCTTTCTTT.